Listed below are T cell receptor beta chains from one sample, sequenced in a study of blood T cell repertoires in COVID-19. Assay: immunoSEQ multiplex PCR; the TCRdb copy retains only in-frame clones and omits some. This table has about 160,000 clones, approximately 81% appearing once. The specimen was peripheral blood. These receptors all come from a human donor with acute or convalescent COVID-19. The donor label of this sample is uncertain. CDR3s leave out the opening cysteine and the closing phenylalanine or tryptophan.

j_gene,v_gene,CDR3aa
TRBJ1-1,TRBV7-9,ASRRDRDDTEAF
TRBJ2-5,TRBV3-1/TRBV3-2,ASSQVVPLSGGARETQY
TRBJ1-2,TRBV27,ASSLSMSTGVFDYGYT
TRBJ1-5,TRBV21-1,ASSKKKGQGDQPQH
TRBJ2-5,TRBV27,ASSLFGPRGETQY
TRBJ1-5,TRBV19,ASSIRDSDNQPQH
TRBJ1-1,TRBV11-2,ASSLPGRNTEAF
TRBJ1-1,TRBV19,ASSIGLGGANTEAF
TRBJ1-4,TRBV5-1,ASSSRATNEKLF
TRBJ2-2,TRBV7-6,ASRTGLENTGELF
TRBJ1-4,TRBV6-2/TRBV6-3,ASSYPSGLMYEKLF
TRBJ1-1,TRBV5-1,ASSLGSGSNTEAF
TRBJ1-4,TRBV10-2,ASSVTGVSSNEKLF
TRBJ1-1,TRBV19,ASKERQKNTEAF
TRBJ1-2,TRBV5-5,ASSLVGGDPNYGYT
TRBJ2-7,TRBV5-6,ASSRDRGSSYEQY
TRBJ2-7,TRBV5-1,ASSLRGGSYEQY
TRBJ2-5,TRBV19,ASSINKGSLRETQY
TRBJ2-2,TRBV4-2,ASSQEWSGGRVGELF
TRBJ2-4,TRBV19,ASRGGGLALGKNIQY
TRBJ1-5,TRBV18,ASSPGGGQPQH
TRBJ2-3,TRBV10-3,ATQFSGATDTQY
TRBJ1-2,TRBV5-1,ASSLDSNYGYT
TRBJ1-1,TRBV20-1,RLNRGTEAF
TRBJ1-4,TRBV7-2,ASSFGTLVPTSMEKLF
TRBJ1-1,TRBV27,ASSFSGFPEAF
TRBJ1-1,TRBV6-1,ASSERWAEAF
TRBJ1-4,TRBV27,ASSSRQGTNEKLF
TRBJ2-1,TRBV6-5,ASRPTGNSYNEQF
TRBJ1-2,TRBV24-1,ATSDPTNGYT
TRBJ2-2,TRBV18,ASSANEYTGELF
TRBJ2-3,TRBV23-1,ASSRREPRWGTDTQY
TRBJ1-6,TRBV30,AWSGGTGALPLH
TRBJ1-3,TRBV9,ASSITEGNTIY
TRBJ1-1,TRBV3-1/TRBV3-2,ASSQRVLSGTEAF